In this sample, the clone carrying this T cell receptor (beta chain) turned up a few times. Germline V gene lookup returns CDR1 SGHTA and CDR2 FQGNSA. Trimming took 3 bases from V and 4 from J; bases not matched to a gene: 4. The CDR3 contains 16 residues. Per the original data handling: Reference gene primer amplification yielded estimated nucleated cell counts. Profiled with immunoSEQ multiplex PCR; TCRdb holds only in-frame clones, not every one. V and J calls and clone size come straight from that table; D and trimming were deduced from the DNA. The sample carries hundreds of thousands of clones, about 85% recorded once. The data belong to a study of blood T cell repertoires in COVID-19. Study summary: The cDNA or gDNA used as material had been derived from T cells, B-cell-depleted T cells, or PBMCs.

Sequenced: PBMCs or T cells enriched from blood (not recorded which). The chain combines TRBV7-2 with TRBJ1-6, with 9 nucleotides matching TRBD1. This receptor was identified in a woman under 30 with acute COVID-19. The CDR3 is CASSFGTGTYNSPLHF. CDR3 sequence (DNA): TGTGCCAGCAGCTTCGGGACAGGGACTTATAATTCACCCCTCCACTTT.